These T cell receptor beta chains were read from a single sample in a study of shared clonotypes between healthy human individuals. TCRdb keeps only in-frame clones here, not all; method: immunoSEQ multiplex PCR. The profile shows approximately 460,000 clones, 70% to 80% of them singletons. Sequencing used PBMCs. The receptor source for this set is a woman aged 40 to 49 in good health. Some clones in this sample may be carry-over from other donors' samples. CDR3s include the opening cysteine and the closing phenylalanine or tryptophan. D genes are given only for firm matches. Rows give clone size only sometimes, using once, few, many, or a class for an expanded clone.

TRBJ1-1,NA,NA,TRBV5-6,CASSLKDRLLSLSTEAFF,TGTGCCAGCAGCCTCAAAGACAGGTTACTAAGTTTGAGCACTGAAGCTTTCTTT
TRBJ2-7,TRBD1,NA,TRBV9,CASSASPVTGPSYEQYF,TGTGCCAGCAGCGCTAGCCCCGTGACAGGGCCGTCCTACGAGCAGTACTTC
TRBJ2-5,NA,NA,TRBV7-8,CASLSGVRGRKETQYF,TGTGCCAGCCTTAGTGGTGTCCGAGGCCGAAAAGAGACCCAGTACTTC
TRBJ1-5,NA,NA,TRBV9,CASSERQGQPQHF,TGTGCCAGCAGCGAGCGGCAGGGCCAGCCCCAGCATTTT
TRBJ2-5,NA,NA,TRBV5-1,CASSLGTDSSMTQYF,TGCGCCAGCAGCTTGGGCACAGACAGCTCAATGACCCAGTACTTC
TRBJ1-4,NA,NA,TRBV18,CASSPMATNEKLFF,TGTGCCAGCTCACCAATGGCTACTAATGAAAAACTGTTTTTT
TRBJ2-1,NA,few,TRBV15,CATSRDGRVNEQFF,TGTGCCACCAGCAGAGATGGCAGAGTAAATGAGCAGTTCTTC
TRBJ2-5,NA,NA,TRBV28,CASSLRETQYF,TGTGCCAGCAGTCTTAGGGAGACCCAGTACTTC
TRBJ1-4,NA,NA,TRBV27,CASSGRSSAPTNEKLFF,TGTGCCAGCAGTGGGAGATCCTCAGCTCCAACTAATGAAAAACTGTTTTTT
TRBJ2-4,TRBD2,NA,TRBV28,CASGRGLAKNIQYF,TGTGCCAGCGGGAGGGGCTTAGCCAAAAACATTCAGTACTTC
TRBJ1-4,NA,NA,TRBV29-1,CSVQGDSRNEKLFF,TGCAGCGTTCAAGGGGATTCGAGAAATGAAAAACTGTTTTTT
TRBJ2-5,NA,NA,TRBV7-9,CASSLGGDSKTQYF,TGTGCCAGCAGCTTAGGCGGTGATTCGAAGACCCAGTACTTC
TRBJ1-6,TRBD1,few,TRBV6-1,CAQFRRQGNNSPLHF,TGTGCCCAATTCCGCCGACAGGGCAATAATTCACCCCTCCACTTT
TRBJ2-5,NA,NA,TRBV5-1,CASSLMWDQETQYF,TGCGCCAGCAGCTTGATGTGGGACCAAGAGACCCAGTACTTC
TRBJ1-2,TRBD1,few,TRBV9,CASSVAQGVYGYTF,TGTGCCAGCAGCGTAGCACAGGGGGTCTATGGCTACACCTTC
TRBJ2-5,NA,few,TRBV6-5,CASSRTGEKGETQYF,TGTGCCAGCAGTCGAACGGGGGAGAAAGGAGAGACCCAGTACTTC
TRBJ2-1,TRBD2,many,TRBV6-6,CASSYSGGGYNEQFF,TGTGCCAGCAGTTACTCTGGCGGGGGCTACAATGAGCAGTTCTTC
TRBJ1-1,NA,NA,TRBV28,CASTINTEAFF,TGTGCCAGCACCATAAACACTGAAGCTTTCTTT
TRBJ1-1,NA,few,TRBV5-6,CASSLAGVFAEAFF,TGTGCCAGCAGCTTGGCTGGGGTGTTCGCTGAAGCTTTCTTT
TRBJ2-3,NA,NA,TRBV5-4,CASSQTPPDTQYF,TGTGCCAGCAGCCAGACCCCCCCAGATACGCAGTATTTT
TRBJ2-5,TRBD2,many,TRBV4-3,CASSRGLAGRVETQYF,TGCGCCAGCAGCCGGGGACTAGCGGGAAGGGTTGAGACCCAGTACTTC
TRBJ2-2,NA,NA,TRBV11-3,CASSLDQGRANTGELFF,TGTGCCAGCAGCTTAGATCAGGGCAGGGCGAACACCGGGGAGCTGTTTTTT
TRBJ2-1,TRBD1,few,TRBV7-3,CASSFTGGNEQFF,TGTGCCAGCAGCTTCACAGGGGGCAATGAGCAGTTCTTC
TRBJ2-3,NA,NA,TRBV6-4,CASSDSGVPTDTQYF,TGTGCCAGCAGTGACTCTGGCGTTCCTACAGATACGCAGTATTTT
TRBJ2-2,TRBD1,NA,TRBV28,CASSLLPGQGPSAGELFF,TGTGCCAGCAGTTTATTGCCGGGACAGGGCCCCTCAGCCGGGGAGCTGTTTTTT
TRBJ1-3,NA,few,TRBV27,CASSTSSGNTIYF,TGTGCCAGCAGTACGAGCTCTGGAAACACCATATATTTT
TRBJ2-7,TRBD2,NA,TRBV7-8,CASSLGASGRDEQYF,TGTGCCAGCAGCTTAGGAGCTAGCGGCCGGGACGAGCAGTACTTC
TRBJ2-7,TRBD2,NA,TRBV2,CASSELTSGTGEQYF,TGTGCCAGCAGTGAATTAACTAGCGGGACTGGCGAGCAGTACTTC
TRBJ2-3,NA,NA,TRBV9,CASSPSGDTQYF,TGTGCCAGCAGCCCCTCCGGGGATACGCAGTATTTT
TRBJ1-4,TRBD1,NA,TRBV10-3,CAISGRSGGPNEKLFF,TGTGCCATCAGTGGCCGTTCAGGGGGCCCTAATGAAAAACTGTTTTTT
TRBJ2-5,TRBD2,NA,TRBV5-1,CASSPLGGLGETQYF,TGCGCCAGCAGCCCCTTGGGGGGGTTGGGAGAGACCCAGTACTTC